One sample yielded the 5 T cell receptor beta chains listed below, sequenced in a study of early T cells in non-severe SARS-CoV-2 infection (dated by TCRdb to the early 2020s). The library was produced with 5' RACE. Sequencing relied on a NextSeq 500. Through fastp at Q25 and MiXCR, TCRdb rebuilt clones from the public reads, retaining in-frame beta chains. Identical CDR3 protein sequences are pooled into one entry, listed with their most common genes and DNA. This sample is represented by 25,000 to 30,000 distinct CDR3 sequences; about 4.2% of them were singletons. The biggest ten clones account for around 10% of the sample. What was sequenced was whole blood. These receptors came from an adult who was a healthcare worker with PCR-confirmed SARS-CoV-2 infection or an uninfected control (not recorded which).

This clonotype was seen at least ten times. The rearrangement joins TRBV11-2 to TRBJ1-1; D is unresolved. The V and J ends lost 0 bases and 7 bases respectively, with 3 bases between them. This CDR3 contains 11 residues. Germline V lookup: CDR1 SGHAT, CDR2 FQNNGV. The CDR3 nucleotides are TGTGCCAGCAGCTTAGATGGTGAAGCTTTCTTT. Translating gives CASSLDGEAFF.

This clonotype has only a few counts. V usage is TRBV5-1 and J usage is TRBJ1-1, with 7 bases aligning to TRBD1. Trimming took 2 bases from V and 0 from J; bases not matched to a gene: 4. This CDR3 comprises 15 residues. Germline-derived CDR1 and CDR2 are SGHRS and YFSETQ. In nucleotides, the CDR3 is TGCGCCAGCAGCTTACAGGGACAGATGAACACTGAAGCTTTCTTT. Translation: CASSLQGQMNTEAFF.

This clonotype was seen ten or more times. This sequence joins TRBV5-1 and TRBJ2-7; 7 bases line up with TRBD2. CDR1 and CDR2 (germline): SGHRS, YFSETQ. The CDR3 sequence is 16 residues long. J gave up 5 bases and V 3 bases, and 14 bases lay outside the gene matches. CDR3 in DNA: TGCGCCAGCAGCTGGAGGGACTCGGCGGGAGTGGACGAGCAGTACTTC. It translates to CASSWRDSAGVDEQYF.

This clonotype was recorded many times. V is TRBV18 and J is TRBJ2-3, with 9 bases matching TRBD1. J gave up 1 base and V 4 bases, and 3 bases lay outside the gene matches. Germline CDR1 and CDR2: KGHSH and LQKENI. CDR3 size: 15 residues. The chain's CDR3 is CASSLGQGGTDTQYF. The CDR3 nucleotides read TGTGCCAGCTCACTGGGACAGGGAGGCACAGATACGCAGTATTTT.

The CDR3 coding sequence is TGCAGCGTTGATCGGGAGCCCGGGCGGTCCAACACCTTC. Protein product: CSVDREPGRSNTF. The rearrangement joins TRBV29-1 to TRBJ1-2, with unresolved D. Germline loops: CDR1 SQVTM, CDR2 ANQGSEA. V lost 3 bases and J 12 bases, leaving 20 bases between the germline ends. The CDR3 has 13 residues.